Listed below are T cell receptor beta chains from one sample, sequenced in a study of blood T cell repertoires in COVID-19. Data came from immunoSEQ multiplex PCR; TCRdb stores just in-frame clones and leaves some out. Of over 250,000 clones listed, about 87% are singletons. Sequenced input: peripheral blood. These receptors came from a man aged 60-69 years who had recovered from COVID-19. CDR3s include the opening cysteine and the closing phenylalanine or tryptophan. The order of the fields is V gene, D gene, J gene, clone size, CDR3 DNA, CDR3 protein. D genes are given only for firm matches. Not every row has a clone size; where given, it reads once, few, many or a size class.

v_call: TRBV19; d_call: NA; j_call: TRBJ1-6; clone_size: NA; cdr3_nt: TGTGCCAGTAGCCGAGATGGGAGGGGGTCAAGCTCCTATAATTCACCCCTCCACTTT; cdr3_aa: CASSRDGRGSSSYNSPLHF
v_call: TRBV5-1; d_call: NA; j_call: TRBJ1-5; clone_size: NA; cdr3_nt: TGCGCCAGCAGCTTGGCCGGTTATCAGCCCCAGCATTTT; cdr3_aa: CASSLAGYQPQHF
v_call: TRBV11-2; d_call: TRBD1; j_call: TRBJ2-7; clone_size: once; cdr3_nt: TGTGCCAGCAGCTTACTCAGGACAGGCTCCTACGAGCAGTACTTC; cdr3_aa: CASSLLRTGSYEQYF
v_call: TRBV27; d_call: TRBD2; j_call: TRBJ2-1; clone_size: NA; cdr3_nt: TGTGCCAGCTCTAGCGGGGGACGATTCAATGAGCAGTTCTTC; cdr3_aa: CASSSGGRFNEQFF
v_call: TRBV28; d_call: TRBD1; j_call: TRBJ2-7; clone_size: NA; cdr3_nt: TGTGCCAGCAGAGCCGGGACAGTCTCCTACGAGCAGTACTTC; cdr3_aa: CASRAGTVSYEQYF
v_call: TRBV7-8; d_call: NA; j_call: TRBJ2-3; clone_size: NA; cdr3_nt: TGTGCCAGCAGCTTAGCGCCAGGGAGACAGGCAGATACGCAGTATTTT; cdr3_aa: CASSLAPGRQADTQYF
v_call: TRBV19; d_call: NA; j_call: TRBJ2-7; clone_size: NA; cdr3_nt: TGTGCCTCCGGGACATCCTCCTACGAGCAGTACTTC; cdr3_aa: CASGTSSYEQYF
v_call: TRBV19; d_call: TRBD1; j_call: TRBJ1-5; clone_size: NA; cdr3_nt: TGTGCCAGTAGTATAGTGACAGGGGCTAATAGCAATCAGCCCCAGCATTTT; cdr3_aa: CASSIVTGANSNQPQHF
v_call: TRBV19; d_call: NA; j_call: TRBJ1-5; clone_size: NA; cdr3_nt: TGTGCCAGTAGGCGAAGGGAAGGGGCAGGGGGCAATCAGCCCCAGCATTTT; cdr3_aa: CASRRREGAGGNQPQHF
v_call: TRBV4-1; d_call: NA; j_call: TRBJ2-7; clone_size: NA; cdr3_nt: TGCGCCAGCAGCCTCCCCCTCGAATCGGGGGTAACCGAGCAGTACTTC; cdr3_aa: CASSLPLESGVTEQYF
v_call: TRBV7-2; d_call: NA; j_call: TRBJ2-5; clone_size: NA; cdr3_nt: TGTGCCAGCACCGTAGGGCCGGGGAAAGAGACCCAGTACTTC; cdr3_aa: CASTVGPGKETQYF
v_call: TRBV14; d_call: TRBD2; j_call: TRBJ2-1; clone_size: NA; cdr3_nt: TGTGCCAGCAGCCAAGGGGGGGGTCGAAAGTTCTTC; cdr3_aa: CASSQGGGRKFF
v_call: TRBV6-5; d_call: TRBD1; j_call: TRBJ2-7; clone_size: NA; cdr3_nt: TGTGCCAGCGTGGGACAGGGGTACGAGCAGTACTTC; cdr3_aa: CASVGQGYEQYF
v_call: TRBV10-3; d_call: NA; j_call: TRBJ2-7; clone_size: NA; cdr3_nt: TGTGCCATCCAATCAGGGGGGAGGGAGCAGTACTTC; cdr3_aa: CAIQSGGREQYF
v_call: TRBV5-6; d_call: TRBD2; j_call: TRBJ2-1; clone_size: once; cdr3_nt: TGTGCCAGCAGCTCGAAAGGTCTAGCGGGGGGAAGGAATGAGCAGTTCTTC; cdr3_aa: CASSSKGLAGGRNEQFF
v_call: TRBV5-1; d_call: TRBD1; j_call: TRBJ2-7; clone_size: NA; cdr3_nt: TGCGCCAGCAGCTTGGGTGGACAGGGGATCTACGAGCAGTACTTC; cdr3_aa: CASSLGGQGIYEQYF
v_call: TRBV9; d_call: NA; j_call: TRBJ1-6; clone_size: NA; cdr3_nt: TGTGCCAGCAGCGTAGAGACAGTTAGTAATTCACCCCTCCACTTT; cdr3_aa: CASSVETVSNSPLHF
v_call: TRBV5-5; d_call: TRBD1; j_call: TRBJ2-7; clone_size: few; cdr3_nt: TGTGCCAGCAGCTCCCCGACAGGGGCCTACGAGCAGTACTTC; cdr3_aa: CASSSPTGAYEQYF
v_call: TRBV5-1; d_call: NA; j_call: TRBJ2-5; clone_size: few; cdr3_nt: TGCGCCAGCAGCTTGGATGGGGAGGAGACCCAGTACTTC; cdr3_aa: CASSLDGEETQYF
v_call: TRBV7-9; d_call: NA; j_call: TRBJ1-5; clone_size: NA; cdr3_nt: TGTGCCAGCAGCTCGCGAGGACAGCATAGCAATCAGCCCCAGCATTTT; cdr3_aa: CASSSRGQHSNQPQHF
v_call: TRBV19; d_call: TRBD1; j_call: TRBJ1-1; clone_size: NA; cdr3_nt: TGTGCCAGTATTACCGGGACAGGGTGGGTGAACACTGAAGCTTTCTTT; cdr3_aa: CASITGTGWVNTEAFF
v_call: TRBV9; d_call: TRBD2; j_call: TRBJ2-3; clone_size: NA; cdr3_nt: TGTGCCAGCAGCGTAGGGAGACTAGCGGGAGAGAGAGATACGCAGTATTTT; cdr3_aa: CASSVGRLAGERDTQYF
v_call: TRBV12-3/TRBV12-4; d_call: NA; j_call: TRBJ2-5; clone_size: NA; cdr3_nt: TGTGCCAGCAGTTTAGCGGAGGGAGAGACCCAGTACTTC; cdr3_aa: CASSLAEGETQYF
v_call: TRBV6-5; d_call: NA; j_call: TRBJ1-1; clone_size: NA; cdr3_nt: TGTGCCAGCAGGAGTAGTTTAGGGGCGAACACTGAAGCTTTCTTT; cdr3_aa: CASRSSLGANTEAFF
v_call: TRBV19; d_call: TRBD1; j_call: TRBJ1-2; clone_size: NA; cdr3_nt: TGTGCCAGTAGTACCTACCGGGACAGGGTCTATGGCTACACCTTC; cdr3_aa: CASSTYRDRVYGYTF
v_call: TRBV27; d_call: TRBD1; j_call: TRBJ1-4; clone_size: NA; cdr3_nt: TGTGCCAGCAGGGACAGGGACGGGAATGAAAAACTGTTTTTT; cdr3_aa: CASRDRDGNEKLFF
v_call: TRBV7-7; d_call: NA; j_call: TRBJ2-1; clone_size: NA; cdr3_nt: TGTGCTAGCAGCTTAGCGGTCGGCTCCTACAATGAGCAGTTCTTC; cdr3_aa: CASSLAVGSYNEQFF
v_call: TRBV5-4; d_call: TRBD1; j_call: TRBJ1-2; clone_size: NA; cdr3_nt: TGTGCCAGCAGCAACCGGGACAGCTATGGCTACACCTTC; cdr3_aa: CASSNRDSYGYTF
v_call: TRBV5-6; d_call: TRBD2; j_call: TRBJ2-1; clone_size: NA; cdr3_nt: TGTGCCAGCAGCCCGGCATGGCTAGCGGGCTACAATGAGCAGTTCTTC; cdr3_aa: CASSPAWLAGYNEQFF
v_call: TRBV12-5; d_call: NA; j_call: TRBJ2-2; clone_size: NA; cdr3_nt: TGTGCTAGTGGTTTGGAAGGACATTACTTGGGCACCGGGGAGCTGTTTTTT; cdr3_aa: CASGLEGHYLGTGELFF
v_call: TRBV5-4; d_call: NA; j_call: TRBJ1-4; clone_size: once; cdr3_nt: TGTGCCAGCAGCTTGAAATCAGGGAATGAAAAACTGTTTTTT; cdr3_aa: CASSLKSGNEKLFF
v_call: TRBV30; d_call: NA; j_call: TRBJ1-1; clone_size: NA; cdr3_nt: TGTGCCTGGAGTAGGGAGGGCACTGAAGCTTTCTTT; cdr3_aa: CAWSREGTEAFF
v_call: TRBV28; d_call: NA; j_call: TRBJ1-2; clone_size: NA; cdr3_nt: TGTGCCAACTCCGAGGGCGTTCGAGGTGGCTACACCTTC; cdr3_aa: CANSEGVRGGYTF
v_call: TRBV9; d_call: TRBD1; j_call: TRBJ2-2; clone_size: NA; cdr3_nt: TGTGCCAGCAGCGTCACCGGGACAGGGAACACCGGGGAGCTGTTTTTT; cdr3_aa: CASSVTGTGNTGELFF
v_call: TRBV5-1; d_call: NA; j_call: TRBJ1-1; clone_size: NA; cdr3_nt: TGCGCCAGCAGCCTCGTCGGAGGCATGAACACTGAAGCTTTCTTT; cdr3_aa: CASSLVGGMNTEAFF
v_call: TRBV3-1/TRBV3-2; d_call: NA; j_call: TRBJ2-3; clone_size: NA; cdr3_nt: TGTGCCAGCAAAAACCTAGGAGGAGATACGCAGTATTTT; cdr3_aa: CASKNLGGDTQYF
v_call: TRBV7-9; d_call: TRBD2; j_call: TRBJ2-3; clone_size: NA; cdr3_nt: TGTGCCAGCAGCCCCAGACTAGCAACGGACACAGATACGCAGTATTTT; cdr3_aa: CASSPRLATDTDTQYF
v_call: TRBV10-3; d_call: NA; j_call: TRBJ1-1; clone_size: NA; cdr3_nt: TGTGCCATCAGTGAGTCCGGGTTTGAAGCTTTCTTT; cdr3_aa: CAISESGFEAFF
v_call: TRBV12-3/TRBV12-4; d_call: NA; j_call: TRBJ1-5; clone_size: few; cdr3_nt: TGTGCCAGCAGCCCAGGGTCTCAGCCCCAGCATTTT; cdr3_aa: CASSPGSQPQHF
v_call: TRBV10-1; d_call: TRBD2; j_call: TRBJ2-1; clone_size: NA; cdr3_nt: TGCGCCAGCAGTTTAGCGGGGTACAATGAGCAGTTCTTC; cdr3_aa: CASSLAGYNEQFF
v_call: TRBV3-1/TRBV3-2; d_call: TRBD2; j_call: TRBJ2-5; clone_size: NA; cdr3_nt: TGTGCCAGCAGCCCGACTAGCGGGGGGGCTAAGACCCAGTACTTC; cdr3_aa: CASSPTSGGAKTQYF
v_call: TRBV18; d_call: NA; j_call: TRBJ2-7; clone_size: NA; cdr3_nt: TGTGCCAGCTCGACGGCAGGCTCCTACGAGCAGTACTTC; cdr3_aa: CASSTAGSYEQYF
v_call: TRBV3-1/TRBV3-2; d_call: TRBD1; j_call: TRBJ2-1; clone_size: few; cdr3_nt: TGTGCCAGCAGCCAAGCCACAGGGGTTGGAGAGCAGTTCTTC; cdr3_aa: CASSQATGVGEQFF
v_call: TRBV5-6; d_call: TRBD1; j_call: TRBJ1-2; clone_size: NA; cdr3_nt: TGTGCCAGCAGCTTCACAGGGGTCGAGGCCGGCTACACCTTC; cdr3_aa: CASSFTGVEAGYTF
v_call: TRBV7-7; d_call: NA; j_call: TRBJ2-6; clone_size: NA; cdr3_nt: TGTGCCAGCAGCCCTGCAGGGCCCTCTGGGGCCAACGTCCTGACTTTC; cdr3_aa: CASSPAGPSGANVLTF
v_call: TRBV11-2; d_call: NA; j_call: TRBJ2-7; clone_size: NA; cdr3_nt: TGTGCCAGCAGCCCGGCGGGCGAGCAGTACTTC; cdr3_aa: CASSPAGEQYF
v_call: TRBV4-2; d_call: NA; j_call: TRBJ1-5; clone_size: NA; cdr3_nt: TGTGCCAGCCAAGGGGAGGCAGGCAATCAGCCCCAGCATTTT; cdr3_aa: CASQGEAGNQPQHF
v_call: TRBV27; d_call: NA; j_call: TRBJ2-7; clone_size: NA; cdr3_nt: TGTGCCAGCAGTGACTTCTCCCGGGAGACATACTTC; cdr3_aa: CASSDFSRETYF
v_call: TRBV6-1; d_call: TRBD1; j_call: TRBJ1-1; clone_size: NA; cdr3_nt: TGTGCCAGCAGTGATGCAGGGGGGATGAACACTGAAGCTTTCTTT; cdr3_aa: CASSDAGGMNTEAFF
v_call: TRBV6-5; d_call: TRBD1; j_call: TRBJ1-1; clone_size: NA; cdr3_nt: TGTGCCAGCAGTTACGACTTGGGACAGCCTGAAGCTTTCTTT; cdr3_aa: CASSYDLGQPEAFF
v_call: TRBV9; d_call: TRBD2; j_call: TRBJ2-2; clone_size: once; cdr3_nt: TGTGCCAGCAGCCCTCGGGGGGACTTGAACACCGGGGAGCTGTTTTTT; cdr3_aa: CASSPRGDLNTGELFF
v_call: TRBV27; d_call: TRBD1; j_call: TRBJ1-5; clone_size: once; cdr3_nt: TGTGCCAGCAGTTTAGAAGGGGGCCGAAATCAGCCCCAGCATTTT; cdr3_aa: CASSLEGGRNQPQHF
v_call: TRBV5-1; d_call: TRBD1; j_call: TRBJ1-1; clone_size: NA; cdr3_nt: TGCGCCAGCACCGGACAGGGTCTCACTGAAGCTTTCTTT; cdr3_aa: CASTGQGLTEAFF
v_call: TRBV5-1; d_call: TRBD2; j_call: TRBJ2-7; clone_size: NA; cdr3_nt: TGCGCCAGCAGCTTGGGTCTGTTTGCGGGGGGCTACGAGCAGTACTTC; cdr3_aa: CASSLGLFAGGYEQYF
v_call: TRBV5-1; d_call: NA; j_call: TRBJ1-1; clone_size: NA; cdr3_nt: TGCGCCAGCAGCCCGGGACAGAACACTGAAGCTTTCTTT; cdr3_aa: CASSPGQNTEAFF
v_call: TRBV2; d_call: TRBD2; j_call: TRBJ2-7; clone_size: NA; cdr3_nt: TGTGCCAGCAGTTTCGGGACTAGCGGTACCTACGAGCAGTACTTC; cdr3_aa: CASSFGTSGTYEQYF